A single sample is the source of the 2 T cell receptor beta chains below, sequenced in a study of T cell responses to AZD1222 COVID-19 vaccine. This table comes from immunoSEQ multiplex PCR, and its TCRdb copy is limited to in-frame clones, with some not included. The data show 100,000 to 150,000 clones, around 90% seen once. The specimen comprised peripheral blood, sampled on day 0 of AZD1222 vaccination. The origin of the receptors is an adult in good health.

The chain employs TRBV19 and TRBJ2-3; D gene unclear. This CDR3 has 12 amino acids. The V gene's germline CDR1 is LNHDA and CDR2 SQIVND (reference sequence). V shed 4 bases and J shed 4 bases, with 6 bases lying between them. The CDR3 DNA reads as TGTGCCAGTAGTAGGCCGGCAGATACGCAGTATTTT. Its translation is CASSRPADTQYF.

On this clone: The junction departs from germline at one end; a sequencing error may be responsible. The gene calls are TRBV18 and TRBJ1-3; 8 bases match TRBD1. CDR1 is KGHSH and CDR2 is LQKENI in the germline V gene. The CDR3 spans 15 residues. Here the CDR3 reads CASSPQGDAGNTIYF. CDR3 DNA sequence: TGTGCCAGCTCTCCACAGGGGGATGCTGGAAACACCATATATTTT.